This is a list of T cell receptor beta chains from one sample in a study of regulatory T cells in long-lasting Graves disease. MiXCR, run by TCRdb on the multiplex PCR reads, gives a single entry per CDR3 protein. The data show 350,000 to 450,000 distinct CDR3 sequences, 16% seen once. Another study also made use of these data, one on T cells in Graves' hyperthyroidism and ophthalmopathy.

The sample was peripheral blood mononuclear cells (PBMCs), taken at new diagnosis, from a patient treated with antithyroid drugs. These receptors originate from a man between 35 and 55 years old with Graves disease. Each CDR3 is given with its conserved first and last residue. D genes are given only for firm matches. Clone size appears in some rows only: once, few, many, or a class for an expanded clone.

TRBJ2-2,16,many,TRBD1,TRBV18,CASSPPRQGRTGELFF,TGTGCCAGCTCACCACCGCGACAGGGAAGGACCGGGGAGCTGTTTTTT
TRBJ2-3,15,NA,NA,TRBV10-3,CAISEFRRSTDTQYF,TGTGCCATCAGTGAGTTCAGGAGAAGCACAGATACGCAGTATTTT
TRBJ2-3,16,NA,TRBD2,TRBV3-1,CASSHPGTSDTDTQYF,TGTGCCAGCAGCCATCCCGGGACTAGCGACACAGATACGCAGTATTTT
TRBJ1-1,13,many,NA,TRBV10-2,CASHSLLNTEAFF,TGCGCCAGCCACAGTTTACTGAACACTGAAGCTTTCTTT
TRBJ1-1,14,many,NA,TRBV20-1,CSARLRGLNTEAFF,TGCAGTGCTAGACTGCGGGGGTTAAACACTGAAGCTTTCTTT
TRBJ2-3,16,few,NA,TRBV4-3,CASSQQGGSSTDTQYF,TGCGCCAGCAGCCAGCAGGGAGGCTCTAGCACAGATACGCAGTATTTT
TRBJ1-1,12,many,NA,TRBV28,CASRNWGTEAFF,TGTGCCAGCAGAAACTGGGGCACTGAAGCTTTCTTT
TRBJ1-1,18,many,NA,TRBV6-5,CASSYSIKGDTMNTEAFF,TGTGCCAGCAGTTACTCGATTAAAGGAGACACCATGAACACTGAAGCTTTCTTT
TRBJ1-1,11,few,NA,TRBV7-2,CASSLGPGAFF,TGTGCCAGCAGCTTAGGCCCCGGAGCTTTCTTT
TRBJ2-1,15,few,NA,TRBV7-2,CASSFRTPDYNEQFF,TGTGCCAGCAGCTTCCGGACCCCGGACTACAATGAGCAGTTCTTC
TRBJ2-5,16,NA,NA,TRBV7-2,CASSPQYGGGRETQYF,TGTGCCAGCAGCCCTCAATACGGCGGCGGAAGGGAGACCCAGTACTTC
TRBJ2-3,15,many,NA,TRBV12-3/TRBV12-4,CASFLRGGVTDTQYF,TGTGCCAGCTTCCTGAGGGGGGGCGTCACAGATACGCAGTATTTT
TRBJ2-3,16,NA,TRBD2,TRBV6-5,CASSYMAGGLTDTQYF,TGTGCCAGCAGTTACATGGCGGGGGGACTCACAGATACGCAGTATTTT
TRBJ2-5,14,few,NA,TRBV18,CASSPNPGKETQYF,TGTGCCAGCTCACCCAACCCCGGGAAAGAGACCCAGTACTTC
TRBJ1-4,14,NA,TRBD1,TRBV5-1,CASRRTGGNEKLFF,TGCGCCAGCAGGAGGACAGGGGGTAATGAAAAACTGTTTTTT
TRBJ1-4,15,many,TRBD1,TRBV28,CASSTPGQGYEKLFF,TGTGCCAGCAGTACCCCGGGACAGGGGTATGAAAAACTGTTTTTT
TRBJ1-6,14,many,TRBD1,TRBV12-3/TRBV12-4,CASSLTGVDSPLHF,TGTGCCAGCAGTCTGACAGGGGTAGATTCACCCCTCCACTTT
TRBJ2-5,16,few,NA,TRBV27,CASSPIGLGPQETQYF,TGTGCCAGCAGTCCGATCGGCTTGGGACCCCAAGAGACCCAGTACTTC
TRBJ2-5,13,few,TRBD2,TRBV7-3,CASSTGTKETQYF,TGTGCCAGCAGCACCGGGACTAAAGAGACCCAGTACTTC
TRBJ2-7,11,many,NA,TRBV28,CASSLGYEQYF,TGTGCCAGCAGTTTAGGATACGAGCAGTACTTC
TRBJ1-5,15,many,TRBD1,TRBV10-2,CASSESTRGNQPQHF,TGTGCCAGCAGTGAGTCGACCAGGGGGAATCAGCCCCAGCATTTT
TRBJ2-3,17,NA,TRBD2,TRBV7-9,CASSLPMGAGPTDTQYF,TGTGCCAGCAGCTTACCCATGGGAGCGGGGCCCACAGATACGCAGTATTTT
TRBJ2-1,15,NA,TRBD1,TRBV24-1,CATSDLQTGSSEQFF,TGTGCCACCAGTGATTTGCAGACAGGGTCGAGTGAGCAGTTCTTC
TRBJ2-1,15,NA,NA,TRBV20-1,CSARVGGSSYNEQFF,TGCAGTGCTAGAGTAGGGGGAAGCTCCTACAATGAGCAGTTCTTC
TRBJ1-5,15,many,NA,TRBV2,CASSERAMRNQPQHF,TGTGCCAGCAGTGAACGGGCGATGCGCAATCAGCCCCAGCATTTT
TRBJ2-3,15,NA,TRBD1,TRBV7-8,CASSQGQGFIDTQYF,TGTGCCAGCAGCCAGGGACAGGGGTTTATAGATACGCAGTATTTT
TRBJ1-1,15,many,NA,TRBV5-1,CASSALQGKGTEAFF,TGCGCCAGCAGCGCCCTTCAGGGTAAAGGGACTGAAGCTTTCTTT
TRBJ2-3,15,few,NA,TRBV24-1,CATSDLEDSTDTQYF,TGTGCCACCAGTGACCTAGAGGACAGCACAGATACGCAGTATTTT
TRBJ1-4,14,few,NA,TRBV6-1,CASSEDITNEKLFF,TGTGCCAGCAGTGAGGACATTACTAATGAAAAACTGTTTTTT
TRBJ1-5,13,many,NA,TRBV3-1,CASSQGGNQPQHF,TGTGCCAGCAGCCAAGGGGGCAATCAGCCCCAGCATTTT
TRBJ2-5,14,many,NA,TRBV27,CASSDPRSEGTQYF,TGTGCCAGCAGTGACCCCCGTAGCGAAGGGACCCAGTACTTC
TRBJ2-7,15,many,NA,TRBV4-1,CASSQRERVAYEQYF,TGCGCCAGCAGCCAACGGGAAAGGGTAGCCTACGAGCAGTACTTC
TRBJ2-3,14,many,NA,TRBV5-1,CASSWGGNTDTQYF,TGCGCCAGCAGCTGGGGAGGAAATACAGATACGCAGTATTTT
TRBJ2-4,12,NA,NA,TRBV6-1,CASTGAWDIQYF,TGTGCCAGCACTGGGGCATGGGACATTCAGTACTTC